The T cell receptor (beta chain) described here comes from a study of blood T cell repertoires in COVID-19. Germline lookup yields CDR1 MNHEY and CDR2 SMNVEV (reference sequence). After removal of 3 bases from V and 7 bases from J, the junction contained 9 bases not matched to a gene. This CDR3 is built from 15 residues. Produced via immunoSEQ multiplex PCR; TCRdb's table is partial and in-frame only. This sample carries just over 95,000 clones, roughly 89% of them seen once, and the ten largest clones take roughly 14%. The chain has TRBV27 and TRBJ1-5, with TRBD1 identical over 7 bases. Material for sequencing was peripheral blood. The TCR was taken from a human donor in a cohort sampled during active COVID-19. The CDR3 DNA is TGTGCCAGCAGTTTTGGTCCGACAGGGTCGCAGCCCCAGCATTTT. It specifies CASSFGPTGSQPQHF.